These 24 T cell receptor beta chains came from one sample sequenced in a study of T-cell memory formation after mild COVID-19 (TCRdb year 2021). Library preparation employed 5' RACE. The instrument given in TCRdb is Illumina NovaSeq 6000. TCRdb took the public reads, trimmed them with fastp at Q25, ran MiXCR for clone calling and kept in-frame beta chains. Identical CDR3 protein sequences are pooled into one entry, listed with their most common genes and DNA. The sample includes a few hundred thousand distinct CDR3 sequences, with more than 15% observed a single time. In total, the top ten clones hold more than 20% of the sample. Sequencing was performed on PBMCs or a T cell subset sorted from them (not recorded which). Receptor source: a man younger than 35 who had mild COVID-19 (a few samples of this study predate the infection). The sample titles of this study are shuffled in the database, so cell type and time point are left out; the donor was told from shared clones.

The genes are TRBV24-1 and TRBJ1-2; no firm D call. Germline CDR1 reads KGHDR; CDR2 reads SFDVKD. CDR3 length: 14 residues. V shed 3 bases and J shed 3 bases, with 10 bases lying between them. The CDR3 reads CATSDPGKDYGYTF. The CDR3 bases are TGTGCCACCAGTGATCCTGGGAAAGACTATGGCTACACCTTC.

This sequence joins TRBV25-1 and TRBJ2-5; 9 bases agree with TRBD1. The V and J ends lost 8 bases and 5 bases, in that order; junction bases with no gene match: 21. There are 18 residues in the CDR3. Germline V gives CDR1 MGHDK, CDR2 SYGVNS. The CDR3 DNA sequence: TGTGCCAGCTTTCTCCCCCCTCTAACAGGGGGCCCCCAGGAGACCCAGTACTTC. Protein: CASFLPPLTGGPQETQYF.

In its sample, this clonotype was seen a few times. This sequence joins TRBV19 and TRBJ2-3; D call uncertain. V was trimmed by 0 bases and J by 2 bases, leaving 15 bases between them. The germline CDR1 and CDR2 sequences are LNHDA and SQIVND (reference sequence). This CDR3 comprises 17 residues. CDR3 in amino acids: CASSIDSPELFTDTQYF. The CDR3 bases are TGTGCCAGTAGTATAGATTCCCCGGAATTGTTCACAGATACGCAGTATTTT.

This rearrangement joins TRBV29-1 to TRBJ1-1; 7 nucleotides line up with TRBD1. This CDR3 region has 13 residues. CDR1 and CDR2 (germline): SQVTM, ANQGSEA. V was pared by 6 bases and J by 0 bases, with 4 bases of the junction left unmatched. The CDR3 DNA reads TGCAGCGTCGCGACAGGGTTGAACACTGAAGCTTTCTTT. This gives the protein CSVATGLNTEAFF.

The rearrangement links TRBV7-9 to TRBJ1-2; D might be TRBD1 (6 bases). The V gene lost 5 bases and the J gene lost 8 bases, with 18 bases spanning the gap. Germline V gene sequence: CDR1 SEHNR, CDR2 FQNEAQ (reference sequence). CDR3 length: 14 residues. In DNA, the CDR3 is TGTGCCAGCAGCCCAAAAAACAGGGCTGGAGGCTACACCTTC. Amino acids: CASSPKNRAGGYTF.

This clonotype came up a few times. The chain employs TRBV13 and TRBJ1-4; D is possibly TRBD1 (5 bases). The CDR3 consists of 17 residues. Trimming took 0 bases from V and 7 from J, leaving 18 bases between them. Germline CDR1 is PRHDT and CDR2 is FYEKMQ (reference sequence). CDR3 coding DNA: TGTGCCAGCAGCTTAGGCCATCAGGGCCGGGGTGGTGAAAAACTGTTTTTT. Protein sequence: CASSLGHQGRGGEKLFF.

The chain links TRBV11-2 to TRBJ2-2, with a weak D call TRBD1 (6 bases). Trimming took off 4 bases at V and 0 bases at J, with 15 bases between the two ends. Per germline, CDR1 SGHAT and CDR2 FQNNGV. The CDR3 is 17 residues long. CDR3 sequence: CASSSGTWLTNTGELFF. The CDR3 DNA sequence: TGTGCCAGCAGCTCAGGGACATGGCTGACGAACACCGGGGAGCTGTTTTTT.

This clonotype showed up just a few times. The chain couples TRBV9 to TRBJ2-3; D is possibly TRBD1 (6 bases). The V and J ends lost 2 bases and 0 bases respectively, with 13 bases between them. The CDR3 contains 16 residues. Germline CDR1 and CDR2: SGDLS and YYNGEE. This CDR3 is CASSVNRVTSTDTQYF. CDR3 sequence (DNA): TGTGCCAGCAGCGTGAACAGGGTTACTAGCACAGATACGCAGTATTTT.

This clonotype was seen a handful of times. The V call is TRBV5-1, the J call TRBJ1-3; D gene unclear. This CDR3 comprises 17 residues. The ends were cut back, 0 bases at V and 2 bases at J, with 15 bases in the middle. Looked up from germline, CDR1 is SGHRS and CDR2 is YFSETQ. This chain's CDR3 is CASSLAGDYGPGNTIYF. As DNA, the CDR3 is TGCGCCAGCAGCTTGGCCGGCGACTATGGCCCTGGAAACACCATATATTTT.

V is TRBV2 and J is TRBJ1-1; tentative D call: TRBD1 (5 bases). CDR3 length equals 15 residues. The V end was cut by 8 bases, the J end by 4 bases, with 20 bases between. Germline V gives CDR1 SNHLY, CDR2 FYNNEI. CDR3 DNA: TGTGCCAGCGACCACCTTTCTGGGACTCCCACTGAAGCTTTCTTT. Amino acids: CASDHLSGTPTEAFF. Looking up the rest from reference TRBV2 and TRBJ1-1 gives the full variable domain: EPEVTQTPSHQVTQMGQEVILRCVPISNHLYFYWYRQILGQKVEFLVSFYNNEISEKSEIFDDQFSVERPDGSNFTLKIRSTKLEDSAMYFCASDHLSGTPTEAFFGQGTRLTVV.

This rearrangement joins TRBV24-1 to TRBJ2-3, with 7 bases lining up with TRBD1. The trim removed 4 bases at V and 6 bases at J, leaving 21 bases unmatched. CDR1 is KGHDR, CDR2 SFDVKD, per germline. The CDR3 extends over 19 amino acids. DNA of the CDR3: TGTGCCACCAGTGAGGGGGCTTATGGTGGGAGCCGCAGGGGGGATACGCAGTATTTT. It is translated as CATSEGAYGGSRRGDTQYF.

The chain combines TRBV11-2 with TRBJ1-2; maybe TRBD1 (6 bases). The germline gives CDR1 SGHAT, CDR2 FQNNGV. CDR3 length equals 16 residues. With 1 base removed from V and 5 bases from J, the gap between germline ends came to 17 bases. The CDR3 region has the DNA TGTGCCAGCAGCTTAGTCCCGCGGGCAGGGGATTATGGCTACACCTTC. This sequence encodes CASSLVPRAGDYGYTF.

This clonotype has more than one count but fewer than ten. The CDR3 coding sequence is TGTGCCAGCAGCCGTGGCACATCAGATAACAATGAGCAGTTCTTC. Protein sequence: CASSRGTSDNNEQFF. This chain links TRBV4-2 with TRBJ2-1; D remains ambiguous. The CDR3 is 15 residues long. V was shortened by 4 bases and J by 5 bases, with 15 bases between the two germline ends. Germline lookup yields CDR1 LGHNA and CDR2 YNFKEQ.

Only a few counts were recorded for this clonotype. The chain couples TRBV7-9 to TRBJ1-5; tentative D call: TRBD1 (5 bases). The CDR3 runs to 13 residues. Germline values: CDR1 SEHNR, CDR2 FQNEAQ (reference sequence). Trimming shortened V by 5 bases and J by 7 bases, and 12 bases separated the two germline ends. CDR3 residues: CASSPGVSQPQHF. The CDR3 coding sequence is TGTGCCAGCAGCCCGGGGGTCTCCCAGCCCCAGCATTTT.

This clonotype was seen a handful of times. The chain employs TRBV4-3 and TRBJ2-3; TRBD2 is a possible D gene (5 bases). Trimming removed 0 bases from V and 5 bases from J, with 6 bases in between. The CDR3 length is 13 residues. Germline loops: CDR1 LGHNA, CDR2 YSLEER. In nucleotides, the CDR3 is TGCGCCAGCAGCCAAGAGGGAGTAGATACGCAGTATTTT. It encodes CASSQEGVDTQYF.

This clonotype has only a few counts. This rearrangement joins TRBV18 to TRBJ2-7, with D possibly being TRBD1 or TRBD2 (5 bases each). V was shortened by 6 bases and J by 0 bases, with 15 bases between the two germline ends. Germline-derived CDR1 and CDR2 are KGHSH and LQKENI. The CDR3 loop spans 15 amino acids. The CDR3, as DNA: TGTGCCAGCTCGGCCGGGACGGCAAGCTCCTACGAGCAGTACGTC. Protein sequence: CASSAGTASSYEQYV.

This clonotype was observed a handful of times. CDR3 in amino acids: CASSLTRTGELFF. CDR3 nucleotide sequence: TGTGCCAGCAGTCTGACTCGGACCGGGGAGCTGTTTTTT. J is TRBJ2-2 and V is TRBV12-3 or TRBV12-4; D unresolved. V lost 5 bases and J lost 5, with 9 bases in between. The CDR3 is 13 amino acids.

This clonotype was observed a few times. The chain joins TRBV11-2 to TRBJ2-1; perhaps TRBD1 as D (5 bases). This CDR3 is built from 16 residues. V was shortened by 4 bases and J by 7 bases, with 20 bases between the two germline ends. Per the germline V gene, CDR1 is SGHAT and CDR2 is FQNNGV. The CDR3 DNA reads TGTGCCAGCAGCTCCCGGACAAGAATAGGGTCTAATGAGCAGTTCTTC. It is translated as CASSSRTRIGSNEQFF.

This clonotype showed up just a few times. The V and J genes are TRBV7-2 and TRBJ2-5; D is possibly TRBD2 (6 bases). The CDR3 runs 12 residues. The germline V and J ends were trimmed by 8 bases and 0 bases, with 7 bases remaining between them. CDR1 and CDR2 from the germline V gene are SGHTA and FQGNSA. This CDR3 reads CASRDYQETQYF. CDR3 nucleotides: TGTGCCAGCCGGGACTACCAAGAGACCCAGTACTTC.

The chain is built from TRBV5-4 and TRBJ2-4; D call uncertain. Between the trimmed V and J ends, which lost 1 base and 6 bases, there was a span of 14 bases. The CDR3 length is 15 residues. CDR1 and CDR2 (germline): SGHNT, YYREEE (reference sequence). DNA for the CDR3: TGTGCCAGCAGCTTGAAAGGGCAGGATAGAAACATTCAGTACTTC. Translating it yields CASSLKGQDRNIQYF.

This clonotype showed up just a few times. This chain links TRBV5-1 with TRBJ2-5; D remains ambiguous. Germline loops: CDR1 SGHRS, CDR2 YFSETQ. The CDR3 is 14 amino acids. With 0 bases removed from V and 5 bases from J, the gap between germline ends came to 11 bases. The DNA for the CDR3 is TGCGCCAGCAGCTTGGGTTTATGGATGGAGACCCAGTACTTC. It is translated as CASSLGLWMETQYF.

The J gene is TRBJ1-5, the V gene TRBV10-3; perhaps TRBD1 as D (6 bases). V lost 5 bases and J 4 bases, leaving 15 bases between the germline ends. The CDR3 runs 15 residues. The germline V gene encodes CDR1 ENHRY and CDR2 SYGVKD. The CDR3 is CAISQTEGVNQPQHF. In DNA, the CDR3 is TGTGCCATCAGTCAAACAGAGGGGGTGAATCAGCCCCAGCATTTT.

This clonotype was seen at least ten times. J is TRBJ2-7 and V is TRBV5-1, with a tentative D call TRBD2 (6 bases). Germline loops: CDR1 SGHRS, CDR2 YFSETQ. This CDR3 has 12 residues. V was shortened by 1 base and J by 9 bases, with 11 bases between the two germline ends. CDR3 sequence: CASSLNIGRQYF. Written as DNA, the CDR3 is TGCGCCAGCAGCTTGAACATCGGGAGGCAGTACTTC.

The gene calls are TRBV11-2 and TRBJ1-1; tentatively, D is TRBD1 (5 bases). The germline gives CDR1 SGHAT, CDR2 FQNNGV. V gave up 1 base and J gave up 8 bases, with 14 bases separating them. The CDR3 covers 14 residues. The CDR3 spells CASSLGAGQMEAFF. The CDR3 DNA reads as TGTGCCAGCAGCTTAGGGGCAGGGCAAATGGAAGCTTTCTTT.